What follows describes a single T cell receptor beta chain. Looked up from germline, CDR1 is SGHRS and CDR2 is YFSETQ. This CDR3 is built from 16 residues. V shed 4 bases and J 0 bases; nucleotides not matched to a gene: 9. The data stem from a study of blood T cell repertoires in COVID-19. On the study more broadly: Samples came from the United States, Italy and Spain, spanning acute and convalescent COVID-19.

Under the authors' procedure: For nucleated cells, counts were estimated from reference gene primer amplification. Data came from immunoSEQ multiplex PCR; TCRdb stores just in-frame clones and leaves some out. V, J and clone size reflect that table, while D and trimming were determined from the DNA. The data hold 100,000 to 120,000 clones, with approximately 85% observed a single time. This chain links TRBV5-1 with TRBJ1-1; 7 bases are a match to TRBD1. The clonotype originates from a human donor in a cohort sampled during active COVID-19. Sequenced: peripheral blood. The CDR3 sequence is CASSLGQFSMNTEAFF. The CDR3 nucleotides are TGCGCCAGCAGCCTGGGACAGTTTTCTATGAACACTGAAGCTTTCTTT. The whole variable domain, filled in from reference TRBV5-1 and TRBJ1-1, reads KAGVTQTPRYLIKTRGQQVTLSCSPISGHRSVSWYQQTPGQGLQFLFEYFSETQRNKGNFPGRFSGRQFSNSRSEMNVSTLELGDSALYLCASSLGQFSMNTEAFFGQGTRLTVV.